One sample yielded the 18 T cell receptor beta chains listed below, sequenced in a study of cytomegalovirus exposure and HLA in healthy donors. Using immunoSEQ multiplex PCR, the repertoire was profiled, and TCRdb retains in-frame clones only, with some absent. The sample records about 160,000 clones, about nine tenths being singletons. Sample: PBMCs. All receptors derive from a woman under 30 in good health and CMV-seropositive.

This chain links TRBV7-2 with TRBJ1-3; D may be TRBD1 (5 bases). Trimming stripped 10 bases from V and 4 bases from J, with 11 bases between. Germline V CDR1 and CDR2: SGHTA, FQGNSA. The CDR3 consists of 12 residues. The CDR3 DNA reads as TGTGCCACCTCGGGGGGGGGAAACACCATATATTTT. Amino acids: CATSGGGNTIYF.

J is TRBJ2-5 and V is TRBV5-1; 10 bases are shared with TRBD2. The CDR3 length is 15 residues. J lost 2 bases, V lost 5 bases, and 6 bases had no gene match. Germline V gives CDR1 SGHRS, CDR2 YFSETQ. The CDR3 DNA reads TGCGCCAGCAGTCCTAGCGGGAGTAATCAAGAGACCCAGTACTTC. Its translation is CASSPSGSNQETQYF.

This chain links TRBV30 with TRBJ1-3, with D hard to call. Trimming took 0 bases from V and 0 from J, leaving 6 bases between them. The CDR3 spans 14 residues. Germline V gene lookup returns CDR1 GTSNPN and CDR2 SVGIG (reference sequence). The CDR3 DNA reads as TGTGCCTGGAGTGTAAGGAGCTCTGGAAACACCATATATTTT. Residues: CAWSVRSSGNTIYF. Supplemented by reference TRBV30 and TRBJ1-3, the full variable domain reads SQTIHQWPATLVQPVGSPLSLECTVEGTSNPNLYWYRQAAGRGLQLLFYSVGIGQISSEVPQNLSASRPQDRQFILSSKKLLLSDSGFYLCAWSVRSSGNTIYFGEGSWLTVV.

This clone occurred once. CDR3 amino acids: CASSLDIAGGAEQYF. In DNA, the CDR3 is TGTGCCAGCAGCTTAGATATAGCGGGGGGGGCCGAGCAGTACTTC. The chain employs TRBV11-2 and TRBJ2-7; TRBD2 matches 11 bases. V was pared by 0 bases and J by 6 bases, with 4 bases of the junction left unmatched. The CDR3 covers 15 residues. Per germline, CDR1 SGHAT and CDR2 FQNNGV.

The V gene is TRBV9, the J gene TRBJ1-3, with D tentatively TRBD1 (5 bases). CDR1 and CDR2 (germline): SGDLS, YYNGEE. The CDR3 consists of 14 residues. The ends were cut back, 1 base at V and 8 bases at J, with 13 bases in the middle. The CDR3 protein is CASSVQGRRDTIYF. The CDR3 DNA follows: TGTGCCAGCAGCGTACAAGGGCGCAGGGACACCATATATTTT.

V usage is TRBV9 and J usage is TRBJ1-1, with a possible D match to TRBD1 (6 bases). Trimming cost V 4 bases and J 0 bases, with 16 bases left between them. Germline-derived CDR1 and CDR2 are SGDLS and YYNGEE. This CDR3 is 16 amino acids long. CDR3: CASSPRGDRLNTEAFF. The CDR3 region has the DNA TGTGCCAGCAGCCCACGCGGAGACAGGTTGAACACTGAAGCTTTCTTT. Full variable domain (missing parts from reference TRBV9 and TRBJ1-1): DSGVTQTPKHLITATGQRVTLRCSPRSGDLSVYWYQQSLDQGLQFLIQYYNGEERAKGNILERFSAQQFPDLHSELNLSSLELGDSALYFCASSPRGDRLNTEAFFGQGTRLTVV.

The chain joins TRBV18 to TRBJ2-7; 8 positions agree with TRBD2. The CDR3 totals 12 residues. The V gene's germline CDR1 is KGHSH and CDR2 LQKENI. Germline trimming cut 6 bases from V and 7 bases from J; bases unmatched to any gene: 5. The CDR3 coding sequence is TGTGCCAGCTCCCTCCCGGGGGGGGAGCAGTACTTC. Encoded protein: CASSLPGGEQYF.

CDR3 nucleotides: TGTGCCAGCAGCTTCACCTCAGTTATCCGGAGTAGAAACACCATATATTTT. This encodes CASSFTSVIRSRNTIYF. V usage is TRBV11-2 and J usage is TRBJ1-3; no clear D gene. The CDR3 contains 17 residues. V was cut by 3 bases and J by 5 bases, with 20 bases left in between. Germline V CDR1 and CDR2: SGHAT, FQNNGV.

The V gene is TRBV27, the J gene TRBJ2-7; the match to TRBD1 covers 7 bases. The CDR3 length is 13 residues. V shed 8 bases and J 7 bases; nucleotides not matched to a gene: 11. Germline loops: CDR1 MNHEY, CDR2 SMNVEV (reference sequence). This CDR3 reads CASSSPGGREQYF. DNA of the CDR3: TGTGCCAGCTCGAGCCCAGGGGGTAGGGAGCAGTACTTC.

The chain uses TRBV5-5 and TRBJ1-1; possibly TRBD1 for D (5 bases). Germline lookup yields CDR1 SGHKS and CDR2 YYEKEE (reference sequence). The CDR3 loop spans 13 amino acids. The V end was cut by 0 bases, the J end by 5 bases, with 8 bases between. DNA for the CDR3: TGTGCCAGCAGCTTGGTCCGGGGGACTGAAGCTTTCTTT. As protein: CASSLVRGTEAFF.

The chain combines TRBV19 with TRBJ1-2; D may be TRBD1 (5 bases). CDR1 is LNHDA and CDR2 is SQIVND in the germline V gene (reference sequence). This CDR3 contains 13 residues. Trimming left V 2 bases short and J 7 bases short, with 11 bases between. The CDR3 coding sequence is TGTGCCAGTAGTATAATGGGGCAAACTGGCTACACCTTC. Translating it yields CASSIMGQTGYTF.

CDR3 DNA sequence: TGTGCCAGCAGCCAAGATGAGACAGTGCCATCCTACGAGCAGTACTTC. It is translated as CASSQDETVPSYEQYF. V usage is TRBV14 and J usage is TRBJ2-7; D is perhaps TRBD1 (5 bases). Germline V gene data show CDR1 as SGHDN and CDR2 as FVKESK. The CDR3 has 16 amino acids. Between the trimmed V and J ends, which lost 0 bases and 1 base, there was a span of 13 bases.

This chain links TRBV7-3 with TRBJ2-1, with 9 bases lining up with TRBD2. This CDR3 has 14 amino acids. Per germline, CDR1 SGHTA and CDR2 FQGTGA. The V segment lost 2 bases and the J segment 5 bases; nucleotides outside the gene matches: 1. The CDR3 protein is CASSLAGGDNEQFF. The CDR3 nucleotides read TGTGCCAGCAGCTTAGCGGGAGGGGACAATGAGCAGTTCTTC.

The chain joins TRBV30 to TRBJ1-1, with a tentative D call TRBD1 (6 bases). The V end lost 5 bases, the J end lost 0 bases, and 19 bases lay between the germline ends. The germline gives CDR1 GTSNPN, CDR2 SVGIG (reference sequence). This CDR3 region has 16 residues. CDR3 sequence reads: CAWGRGHPALNTEAFF. CDR3 coding DNA: TGTGCCTGGGGCAGGGGACACCCAGCGTTGAACACTGAAGCTTTCTTT. The full variable domain, its missing parts supplied by reference TRBV30 and TRBJ1-1, is SQTIHQWPATLVQPVGSPLSLECTVEGTSNPNLYWYRQAAGRGLQLLFYSVGIGQISSEVPQNLSASRPQDRQFILSSKKLLLSDSGFYLCAWGRGHPALNTEAFFGQGTRLTVV.

This clone has only one observation. The chain links TRBV18 to TRBJ1-5; TRBD1 matches 7 bases. There are 16 residues in the CDR3. Trimming cost V 6 bases and J 6 bases; bases outside gene matches: 14. Germline V gene data show CDR1 as KGHSH and CDR2 as LQKENI. The CDR3 reads CASSPAGTVKLQPQHF. CDR3 coding DNA: TGTGCCAGCTCCCCGGCCGGGACAGTGAAACTTCAGCCCCAGCATTTT.

The gene calls are TRBV7-3 and TRBJ1-5; 8 bases match TRBD1. Germline trimming cut 2 bases from V and 7 bases from J; bases unmatched to any gene: 13. Germline CDR1 is SGHTA and CDR2 is FQGTGA. This CDR3 region has 17 residues. DNA for the CDR3: TGTGCCAGCAGCTTAGGTTTGTTCAGGGGGCGCAGACAGCCCCAGCATTTT. Protein sequence: CASSLGLFRGRRQPQHF.

This clone was observed a handful of times. The chain is built from TRBV11-2 and TRBJ1-1; no clear D. The germline V gene has CDR1 SGHAT and CDR2 FQNNGV. This CDR3 region has 13 residues. V was shortened by 2 bases and J by 6 bases, with 10 bases between the two germline ends. The CDR3 DNA is TGTGCCAGCAGCTTAACGAGCGGGGCTGAAGCTTTCTTT. Translation gives CASSLTSGAEAFF.

The chain combines TRBV5-1 with TRBJ2-7, with TRBD2 identical over 7 bases. Germline V lookup: CDR1 SGHRS, CDR2 YFSETQ. The CDR3 runs 14 residues. J lost 3 bases, V lost 2 bases, and 5 bases had no gene match. CDR3 sequence: CASSFSGTVYEQYF. The CDR3 DNA reads TGCGCCAGCAGCTTCAGCGGGACCGTCTACGAGCAGTACTTC.